These 21 T cell receptor beta chains share one sample of origin, sequenced in a study of blood T cell repertoires in COVID-19. Clones were read by immunoSEQ multiplex PCR, and TCRdb kept only the in-frame ones, dropping some. The sample yields 250,000 to 350,000 clones, 75% to 90% seen once. The sample taken for sequencing was peripheral blood. The receptors stem from a man between 18 and 35 years old with active or convalescent COVID-19.

The rearrangement links TRBV25-1 to TRBJ2-2; TRBD2 is a possible D gene (5 bases). V shed 5 bases and J shed 2 bases, with 9 bases lying between them. Germline CDR1 is MGHDK and CDR2 is SYGVNS. This CDR3 is built from 14 residues. The CDR3 region has the DNA TGTGCCAGCAGTTTCTCTAGCAACACCGGGGAGCTGTTTTTT. Its translation: CASSFSSNTGELFF.

The chain couples TRBV28 to TRBJ2-3; 9 bases line up with TRBD1. V lost 6 bases to trimming and J lost 4 bases; unmatched junction nucleotides: 17. Germline loops: CDR1 MDHEN, CDR2 SYDVKM. CDR3 length: 18 residues. The CDR3 nucleotides read TGTGCCAGCAGCCCCGACGGGACAGGGTATCATGTTGCAGATACGCAGTATTTT. Protein: CASSPDGTGYHVADTQYF.

V gene TRBV28 combines with J gene TRBJ1-2; D is possibly TRBD1 (6 bases). Trimming took 5 bases from V and 2 from J, leaving 9 bases between them. Germline assignment: CDR1 MDHEN and CDR2 SYDVKM. CDR3 length: 13 amino acids. CDR3 residues: CASSPQGNYGYTF. In nucleotides, the CDR3 is TGTGCCAGCAGTCCACAGGGAAACTATGGCTACACCTTC.

This chain connects TRBV4-3 to TRBJ2-5; 12 bases are shared with TRBD2. Germline assignment: CDR1 LGHNA and CDR2 YSLEER. The CDR3 loop spans 20 amino acids. The V segment lost 2 bases and the J segment 1 base; nucleotides outside the gene matches: 14. CDR3 amino acids: CASSQTPPASGGALQETQYF. The CDR3 nucleotides read TGCGCCAGCAGCCAAACCCCCCCGGCTAGCGGGGGGGCCCTCCAAGAGACCCAGTACTTC.

The gene calls are TRBV5-1 and TRBJ2-2; D is undetermined. Germline V gene sequence: CDR1 SGHRS, CDR2 YFSETQ. Trimming removed 6 bases from V and 1 base from J, with 10 bases in between. The CDR3 totals 14 residues. As DNA, the CDR3 is TGCGCCAGCACCGAGAATGAGAACACCGGGGAGCTGTTTTTT. It specifies CASTENENTGELFF. The entire variable domain, with the rest obtained from reference TRBV5-1 and TRBJ2-2, is as follows: KAGVTQTPRYLIKTRGQQVTLSCSPISGHRSVSWYQQTPGQGLQFLFEYFSETQRNKGNFPGRFSGRQFSNSRSEMNVSTLELGDSALYLCASTENENTGELFFGEGSRLTVL.

The rearrangement joins TRBV27 to TRBJ2-2; D might be TRBD2 (6 bases). This CDR3 has 14 residues. With 9 bases removed from V and 4 bases from J, the gap between germline ends came to 15 bases. Germline V gene data show CDR1 as MNHEY and CDR2 as SMNVEV (reference sequence). The CDR3 DNA is TGTGCCAGTCGATCTAGCGTACCCACCGGGGAGCTGTTTTTT. Translating it yields CASRSSVPTGELFF.

The V and J genes are TRBV27 and TRBJ1-1; no clear D. CDR1 and CDR2 from the germline V gene are MNHEY and SMNVEV (reference sequence). The CDR3 consists of 13 residues. V was trimmed by 5 bases and J by 0 bases, leaving 7 bases between them. Here the CDR3 DNA reads TGTGCCAGCAGTCCAAACATGAACACTGAAGCTTTCTTT. This encodes CASSPNMNTEAFF.

J is TRBJ2-3 and V is TRBV19; the match to TRBD2 covers 10 bases. The CDR3 contains 16 residues. In germline, CDR1 is LNHDA, CDR2 SQIVND (reference sequence). Trimming cost V 2 bases and J 4 bases; bases outside gene matches: 6. CDR3 residues: CASSILASGSADTQYF. The DNA for the CDR3 is TGTGCCAGTAGTATACTCGCTAGCGGGAGCGCAGATACGCAGTATTTT.

The CDR3 DNA reads as TGTGCCAGCGTTCCCACTAGCGGCAATGAGCAGTTCTTC. Its protein product is CASVPTSGNEQFF. The chain is built from TRBV2 and TRBJ2-1, with 8 bases aligning to TRBD2. Per germline, CDR1 SNHLY and CDR2 FYNNEI. The CDR3 has 13 amino acids. V was pared by 8 bases and J by 6 bases, with 6 bases of the junction left unmatched.

The chain couples TRBV29-1 to TRBJ1-2, with no clear D. Trimming took 2 bases from V and 4 from J, leaving 8 bases between them. Germline V gene data show CDR1 as SQVTM and CDR2 as ANQGSEA. This CDR3 contains 12 residues. The CDR3 is CSVELLPYGYTF. In DNA, the CDR3 is TGCAGCGTTGAACTCCTTCCCTATGGCTACACCTTC.

The CDR3 sequence: CATSREDRMNTEAFF. The CDR3 bases are TGTGCCACCAGCAGAGAGGACAGAATGAACACTGAAGCTTTCTTT. The chain combines TRBV15 with TRBJ1-1; maybe TRBD1 (6 bases). The CDR3 loop spans 15 amino acids. Deletions cut 0 bases from V and 0 bases from J, with 8 bases between. Germline V CDR1 and CDR2: LNHNV, YYDKDF (reference sequence).

The genes are TRBV7-6 and TRBJ2-7, with TRBD2 identical over 8 bases. V lost 5 bases, J lost 5 bases, and 5 bases stayed unmatched. The CDR3 has 13 amino acids. Germline values: CDR1 SGHVS, CDR2 FNYEAQ. CDR3 loop: CASSLSGRDEQYF. The CDR3 DNA sequence: TGTGCCAGCAGCCTTTCCGGGAGGGACGAGCAGTACTTC.

This rearrangement joins TRBV9 to TRBJ2-1; weak D call: TRBD2 (5 bases). Trimming took off 0 bases at V and 0 bases at J, with 10 bases between the two ends. Germline CDR1 is SGDLS and CDR2 is YYNGEE. This CDR3 contains 16 residues. DNA of the CDR3: TGTGCCAGCAGCGTAGAGGCTAGCAACTCCTACAATGAGCAGTTCTTC. Translating gives CASSVEASNSYNEQFF.

This chain joins TRBV19 and TRBJ1-1; 8 bases are shared with TRBD1. CDR3 length: 12 residues. V trimming: 7 bases; J trimming: 5 bases; junction bases outside the gene matches: 3. In germline, CDR1 is LNHDA, CDR2 SQIVND (reference sequence). The CDR3 DNA follows: TGTGCCAGTACCCGGACAGGGACTGAAGCTTTCTTT. It yields the protein CASTRTGTEAFF.

The chain is built from TRBV18 and TRBJ1-4; a weak D match, TRBD1 (5 bases). Germline V gene sequence: CDR1 KGHSH, CDR2 LQKENI. The V and J ends lost 4 bases and 4 bases respectively, with 13 bases between them. This CDR3 comprises 15 residues. CDR3 loop: CASSRKTVHNEKLFF. The DNA of the CDR3 is TGTGCCAGCTCACGCAAGACAGTGCATAATGAAAAACTGTTTTTT.

The table lists this clone with a few counts. V usage is TRBV6-6 and J usage is TRBJ2-7; a weak D match, TRBD2 (6 bases). V lost 2 bases and J lost 2, with 13 bases in between. This CDR3 has 15 amino acids. The germline V gene encodes CDR1 MNHNY and CDR2 SVGAGI (reference sequence). The CDR3 protein is CASSYEPGEPYEQYF. CDR3 sequence (DNA): TGTGCCAGCAGTTACGAACCGGGAGAACCCTACGAGCAGTACTTC.

This clone came up a few times. The gene calls are TRBV11-3 and TRBJ2-5; possible D gene TRBD1, 5 bases. The V gene lost 0 bases and the J gene lost 5 bases, with 13 bases spanning the gap. Germline CDR1 and CDR2: SGHNT and YENEEA. This CDR3 has 15 amino acids. CDR3 sequence (DNA): TGTGCCAGCAGCTTAGATTACAGGTTCGGCGAGACCCAGTACTTC. It is translated as CASSLDYRFGETQYF.

The chain links TRBV27 to TRBJ2-1; D may be TRBD2 (6 bases). The CDR3 runs to 14 residues. Germline CDR1 MNHEY, CDR2 SMNVEV (reference sequence). V was pared by 5 bases and J by 5 bases, with 13 bases between. CDR3 in amino acids: CASSLAGTHNEQFF. Written as DNA, the CDR3 is TGTGCCAGCAGTCTGGCAGGGACTCACAATGAGCAGTTCTTC.

The chain has TRBV5-1 and TRBJ2-3; the D is unclear. Per germline, CDR1 SGHRS and CDR2 YFSETQ. The CDR3 consists of 13 residues. Trimming removed 3 bases at V and 3 bases at J, with 8 bases between. The CDR3 sequence is CASSYDGTDTQYF. CDR3 DNA: TGCGCCAGCAGCTATGACGGGACAGATACGCAGTATTTT.

This clone was recorded once. The chain is built from TRBV6-5 and TRBJ1-2; D call uncertain. The CDR3 runs to 13 residues. Trimming stripped 5 bases from V and 5 bases from J, with 12 bases between. Germline V gene data show CDR1 as MNHEY and CDR2 as SVGAGI. The CDR3 DNA reads TGTGCCAGCAGTCTAGTGGAGGGATATGGCTACACCTTC. It encodes CASSLVEGYGYTF.

V gene TRBV19 combines with J gene TRBJ1-5; D remains unclear. Trimming stripped 4 bases from V and 1 base from J, with 11 bases between. Germline V lookup: CDR1 LNHDA, CDR2 SQIVND (reference sequence). The CDR3 has 15 amino acids. The CDR3 region is CASSRGGMSNQPQHF. Written as DNA, the CDR3 is TGTGCCAGTAGTAGGGGAGGGATGAGCAATCAGCCCCAGCATTTT.